These 16 T cell receptor beta chains came from one sample sequenced in a study of shared clonotypes between healthy human individuals. Method: immunoSEQ multiplex PCR; TCRdb's copy keeps in-frame clones and lacks some. The data show around 560,000 clones, with around 95% seen just once and approximately 0.11% held by the top ten. CD45RO-negative, CCR7-selected cells formed the naive CD8 fraction, which excluded terminally differentiated effector memory CD45RA+ cells. Sequenced material: naive CD8+ T cells sorted from blood. The source of these receptors is a woman aged 30 to 39 in good health.

V usage is TRBV28 and J usage is TRBJ2-7, with D perhaps TRBD1 (6 bases). Per the germline V gene, CDR1 is MDHEN and CDR2 is SYDVKM. Trimming removed 4 bases from V and 8 bases from J, with 15 bases in between. CDR3 length: 13 residues. CDR3 sequence reads: CASSSTGLPQQYF. CDR3 DNA sequence: TGTGCCAGCAGTTCAACAGGGCTCCCACAGCAGTACTTC. Based on the CDR3 plus reference TRBV28 and TRBJ2-7, the full variable domain is DVKVTQSSRYLVKRTGEKVFLECVQDMDHENMFWYRQDPGLGLRLIYFSYDVKMKEKGDIPEGYSVSREKKERFSLILESASTNQTSMYLCASSSTGLPQQYFGPGTRLTVT.

The chain links TRBV27 to TRBJ2-1; 8 bases map to TRBD2. V was pared by 4 bases and J by 3 bases, with 8 bases of the junction left unmatched. CDR1 MNHEY and CDR2 SMNVEV come from the germline V gene (reference sequence). The CDR3 is 16 amino acids. CDR3 sequence (DNA): TGTGCCAGCAGTTCCACACCCGGGACTAGCTACAATGAGCAGTTCTTC. This gives the protein CASSSTPGTSYNEQFF.

The rearrangement uses TRBV19 and TRBJ2-2; 11 nucleotides line up with TRBD1. V was clipped by 8 bases and J by 3 bases; unmatched bases: 11. Germline V gene lookup returns CDR1 LNHDA and CDR2 SQIVND (reference sequence). The CDR3 totals 17 residues. DNA for the CDR3: TGTGCCAGTCGGGGTCCGGGACAGGGGGTCTACACCGGGGAGCTGTTTTTT. Protein sequence: CASRGPGQGVYTGELFF. The entire variable domain, with the rest obtained from reference TRBV19 and TRBJ2-2, is as follows: DGGITQSPKYLFRKEGQNVTLSCEQNLNHDAMYWYRQDPGQGLRLIYYSQIVNDFQKGDIAEGYSVSREKKESFPLTVTSAQKNPTAFYLCASRGPGQGVYTGELFFGEGSRLTVL.

The chain recombines TRBV28 with TRBJ2-3; the match to TRBD2 covers 9 bases. The CDR3 runs 17 residues. Trimming removed 3 bases from V and 9 bases from J; junction bases left unmatched: 16. Per germline, CDR1 MDHEN and CDR2 SYDVKM. In DNA form, the CDR3 reads TGTGCCAGCAGTTTCCCACCGGCTAGCGGGAATATTATGACGCAGTATTTT. This sequence encodes CASSFPPASGNIMTQYF.

The genes are TRBV10-2 and TRBJ1-1; possibly TRBD1 for D (5 bases). Germline V gene sequence: CDR1 WSHSY, CDR2 SAAADI. This CDR3 comprises 13 residues. The ends were cut back, 6 bases at V and 3 bases at J, with 11 bases in the middle. CDR3 region: CASSVWGDTEAFF. In nucleotides, the CDR3 is TGCGCCAGCAGCGTCTGGGGGGACACTGAAGCTTTCTTT.

The V and J genes are TRBV28 and TRBJ1-4; no clear D gene. The germline V gene has CDR1 MDHEN and CDR2 SYDVKM. The V gene lost 3 bases and the J gene lost 3 bases, with 8 bases spanning the gap. The CDR3 length is 14 residues. CDR3 sequence (DNA): TGTGCCAGCAGTTTTCTGGGTGCTAATGAAAAACTGTTTTTT. Amino acids: CASSFLGANEKLFF. Full variable domain (rest looked up from reference TRBV28 and TRBJ1-4): DVKVTQSSRYLVKRTGEKVFLECVQDMDHENMFWYRQDPGLGLRLIYFSYDVKMKEKGDIPEGYSVSREKKERFSLILESASTNQTSMYLCASSFLGANEKLFFGSGTQLSVL.

The J gene is TRBJ2-7, the V gene TRBV27; 11 bases line up with TRBD1. There are 16 residues in the CDR3. Germline V gives CDR1 MNHEY, CDR2 SMNVEV (reference sequence). Losses at the gene ends were 5 bases for V and 5 bases for J; bases not matched to a gene: 11. CDR3 protein: CASSARTGGGIHEQYF. In nucleotides, the CDR3 is TGTGCCAGCAGTGCCCGGACAGGGGGCGGTATCCACGAGCAGTACTTC.

The rearrangement uses TRBV2 and TRBJ2-7; no clear D. Trimming cost V 7 bases and J 2 bases, with 18 bases left between them. This CDR3 comprises 15 residues. Per the germline V gene, CDR1 is SNHLY and CDR2 is FYNNEI. CDR3 loop: CASTLTSAVPYEQYF. CDR3 DNA: TGTGCCAGCACCTTAACCAGCGCTGTGCCCTACGAGCAGTACTTC.

The rearrangement uses TRBV10-2 and TRBJ2-5; TRBD2 aligns across 7 bases. Germline V gene lookup returns CDR1 WSHSY and CDR2 SAAADI. The J segment lost 5 bases and the V segment lost 10 bases, leaving 7 bases of the junction unmatched. This CDR3 comprises 12 residues. The CDR3 nucleotides are TGCGCCACCGCCTGGGGGGGGGAGACCCAGTACTTC. Translating gives CATAWGGETQYF.

This clone occurred once. The V call is TRBV7-9, the J call TRBJ2-1; either TRBD1 or TRBD2 may supply D (5 bases each). The CDR3 runs 15 residues. CDR1 is SEHNR and CDR2 is FQNEAQ in the germline V gene (reference sequence). The V gene lost 5 bases and the J gene lost 5 bases, with 16 bases spanning the gap. The CDR3 coding sequence is TGTGCCAGCAGCACCGGGACCACCGAGAACAATGAGCAGTTCTTC. It is translated as CASSTGTTENNEQFF.

In its sample, this clone was seen once. The chain employs TRBV2 and TRBJ2-7; a weak D match, TRBD2 (6 bases). This CDR3 comprises 12 residues. Trimming shortened V by 8 bases and J by 2 bases, and 10 bases separated the two germline ends. Germline CDR1 is SNHLY and CDR2 is FYNNEI. The CDR3 spells CASAAGTYEQYF. The DNA for the CDR3 is TGTGCCAGCGCGGCGGGAACCTACGAGCAGTACTTC.

J is TRBJ2-1 and V is TRBV5-6; TRBD2 agrees at 8 bases. This CDR3 has 15 amino acids. V trimming: 4 bases; J trimming: 3 bases; junction bases outside the gene matches: 6. The germline gives CDR1 SGHDT, CDR2 YYEEEE. In DNA form, the CDR3 reads TGTGCCAGCAGCCTCCGGGGGGGCTACTACAATGAGCAGTTCTTC. It yields the protein CASSLRGGYYNEQFF.

J is TRBJ1-4 and V is TRBV10-3, with D unresolved. The length of the CDR3 is 15 residues. Trimming cost V 4 bases and J 0 bases, with 9 bases left between them. In germline, CDR1 is ENHRY, CDR2 SYGVKD. The CDR3 is CAISGTVATNEKLFF. CDR3 sequence (DNA): TGTGCCATCAGTGGCACAGTTGCAACTAATGAAAAACTGTTTTTT.

The rearrangement joins TRBV6-5 to TRBJ2-2; 7 bases are shared with TRBD2. J was trimmed by 3 bases and V by 6 bases; bases with no gene match: 7. There are 15 residues in the CDR3. Germline V lookup: CDR1 MNHEY, CDR2 SVGAGI. CDR3 loop: CASRAEGLYTGELFF. In DNA, the CDR3 is TGTGCCAGCAGAGCGGAGGGACTATACACCGGGGAGCTGTTTTTT.

The CDR3 DNA reads as TGTGCCAGCAGCCTCACCCACAGGAACGGGGAGCAGTACTTC. Translated: CASSLTHRNGEQYF. The chain couples TRBV7-3 to TRBJ2-7, with a tentative D call TRBD1 (5 bases). Trimming removed 5 bases at V and 7 bases at J, with 18 bases between. Germline V gives CDR1 SGHTA, CDR2 FQGTGA. This CDR3 is 14 amino acids long.

The CDR3 is CASSLTSGTDTQYF. CDR3 nucleotide sequence: TGTGCCAGCAGCTTAACTAGCGGAACAGATACGCAGTATTTT. The chain is built from TRBV7-2 and TRBJ2-3; TRBD2 agrees at 8 bases. V was pared by 2 bases and J by 3 bases, with 1 base of the junction left unmatched. Germline V lookup: CDR1 SGHTA, CDR2 FQGNSA. The CDR3 runs to 14 residues.